This T cell receptor (beta chain) was profiled in a study of blood T cell repertoires in COVID-19 (dated by TCRdb to between 2020 and 2021). Background on the whole study: Collaborator samples came from the United States, Italy and Spain and covered acute and convalescent phases of COVID-19. Nearly every sample came with metadata listing a de-identified subject ID, COVID-19 status, age in years and sex. The repertoires were released in a freely available public database meant as a resource for research on the immune response to SARS-CoV-2. The material from the prospective study consisted of cDNA or gDNA derived from T cells, B-cell-depleted T cells, or PBMCs. Where available, HLA class I and class II types were obtained from metadata supplied by the sample provider rather than from assay-based typing. Subjects who had been exposed to COVID-19, were actively infected with it, or had recovered from it provided the deeply sampled blood TCRbeta repertoires that made up the dataset. Samples came from the ongoing ImmuneRACE study (first 160 participants) plus 1,254 subjects from 6 global collaborators.

Broader findings and caveats from the paper: Clinical and demographic metadata were provided uncurated, with the amount varying by source and participant.

TCRbeta CDR3 regions were amplified from genomic DNA using the immunoSEQ Assay, a bias-controlled multiplex PCR. The published analysis was carried out like this. Within the assay, amplification of reference gene primers was used to estimate how many nucleated cells each sample contained. Sequence reads were collapsed and filtered to measure the absolute abundance of every unique TCRbeta CDR3 rearrangement. Productive Simpson clonality was computed per sample as the square root of Simpson's diversity index over productive rearrangements. TCRdb took this table from immuneACCESS and kept in-frame rearrangements with V and J called. Such tables lack part of the clones; where checked against another copy, unresolved V genes explain under half of the gap, and the rest is unexplained. V and J calls and clone size are given by that table; D and trimming were obtained from the DNA. This sample lists under 300,000 clones; about nine tenths were detected once. About 6% of the sample comes from the top ten.

In the prospective study, participants were roughly 18 to 95 years old, resided in under 30 geographic areas of the United States, and were enrolled through a virtual design. In the prospective study, participants were assigned to cohorts based on the clinical history participants reported in a screening survey and a study questionnaire. Mobile phlebotomists in the prospective study collected whole blood, serum and a nasopharyngeal or oropharyngeal swab from every participant. Participants in the prospective study had the option to provide additional blood draws and questionnaires over an approximately 2-month period. Blood samples from the prospective study were shipped frozen or at room temperature prior to DNA extraction. Of note for this clone: Its antigen is still unknown. No base qualities exist here, and no much larger clone lies one base off it.

The CDR1 and CDR2 encoded by the germline V gene are MRHNA and SNTAGT. V and J are truncated by 5 bases and 3 bases respectively, leaving an intervening sequence of 9 bases. The CDR3 holds 13 amino acids from the cysteine to the phenylalanine. The DNA shown is the 39-base CDR3, in frame from base 1. This receptor was obtained from a woman aged 25 to 39 with acute COVID-19. Recombination linked TRBV6-4 to TRBJ2-3, with TRBD1 tentatively as D gene (6 bases match). Sequenced input: PBMCs or T cells enriched from blood (not recorded which). The DNA sequence reads TGTGCCAGCAGTAACAGGGAGACAGATACGCAGTATTTT. Translated, it gives CASSNRETDTQYF.